A selection of T cell receptor beta chains follows, all from one sample in a study of blood T cell repertoires in COVID-19. Assay: immunoSEQ multiplex PCR; the TCRdb copy retains only in-frame clones and omits some. The sample includes about 280,000 clones, just under 90% of them seen just once. Sequences were obtained from PBMCs or T cells enriched from blood (not recorded which). These receptors were obtained from an older woman who had recovered from COVID-19. CDR3s include the opening cysteine and the closing phenylalanine or tryptophan. Each record gives: D gene, V gene, J gene, CDR3 protein. The D gene is left open where the match is weak.

>TRBD1|TRBV24-1|TRBJ2-5
CATSDQRTGGLQETQYF
>TRBD2|TRBV18|TRBJ2-2
CASSPEGLAGTGELFF
>.|TRBV5-5|TRBJ2-5
CASSSVRSGETQYF
>.|TRBV28|TRBJ1-1
CASRPETVTEAFF
>.|TRBV12-3/TRBV12-4|TRBJ2-2
CASSSTTTGELFF
>.|TRBV5-5|TRBJ2-5
CASSLGDISQETQYF
>.|TRBV24-1|TRBJ2-5
CATSDPGVEETQYF
>TRBD1|TRBV29-1|TRBJ2-2
CSVAPGQGVTGELFF
>.|TRBV19|TRBJ2-5
CAITIRDNGFEETQYF
>.|TRBV4-1|TRBJ1-1
CASSQGWGGNTEAFF
>.|TRBV2|TRBJ1-6
CASLPQLSSPLHF
>.|TRBV5-1|TRBJ1-2
CASSTQQGGGGYTF
>.|TRBV14|TRBJ2-7
CASSPVPLPGTYEQYF
>.|TRBV10-3|TRBJ1-2
CASQPGLDLDGYTF
>.|TRBV21-1|TRBJ1-4
CASSKRGGTGVEKLFF
>.|TRBV2|TRBJ1-4
CASSLEAKKLFF
>.|TRBV4-1|TRBJ1-3
CASSQSDRAGNTIYF
>.|TRBV18|TRBJ1-4
CASSPAGGLNEKLFF
>TRBD1|TRBV5-8|TRBJ2-7
CASSFEGTVSYEQYF
>.|TRBV12-3/TRBV12-4|TRBJ1-4
CASSFEGEKLFF
>.|TRBV5-1|TRBJ1-2
CASSPYGGWHTF
>.|TRBV29-1|TRBJ1-1
CSVGKQSNTEAFF
>.|TRBV10-3|TRBJ1-2
CAISESGIDYGYTF
>.|TRBV5-6|TRBJ2-5
CASSRGGMDQETQYF
>TRBD2|TRBV28|TRBJ2-5
CASSFGGAGEETQYF
>.|TRBV10-3|TRBJ1-5
CAISEPPGLGSNQPQHF
>.|TRBV9|TRBJ2-5
CANQFQKEENPQETQYF
>.|TRBV28|TRBJ1-3
CASSQSPGVGGNTIYF
>.|TRBV5-4|TRBJ2-7
CASSLIGMSPEQYF
>.|TRBV9|TRBJ2-1
CASSSSSYNEQFF
>.|TRBV19|TRBJ1-4
CASSNRDIRTEKLFF
>TRBD1|TRBV19|TRBJ1-1
CASSPGTGHTEAFF
>.|TRBV4-2|TRBJ1-4
CASSQPGRGDEKLFF
>.|TRBV7-6|TRBJ1-1
CASSVRQAITRGTEAFF
>TRBD2|TRBV5-1|TRBJ2-5
CASSPGLAEETQYF
>.|TRBV28|TRBJ1-6
CASSLEDSPLHF
>.|TRBV2|TRBJ1-2
CASSENEGFGGYTF
>.|TRBV7-9|TRBJ1-1
CASSSTGTEAFF
>.|TRBV12-3/TRBV12-4|TRBJ2-7
CASSRTVSYEQYF
>.|TRBV7-9|TRBJ1-5
CASSLALGRVVQPQHF
>TRBD1|TRBV9|TRBJ2-3
CASSGNRTGSTDTQYF
>.|TRBV27|TRBJ2-7
CASSLAGTYEQYF
>TRBD2|TRBV7-9|TRBJ2-3
CASSSGLAGGSDTQYF
>.|TRBV5-1|TRBJ2-1
CASSFEDYMYNEQFF
>TRBD2|TRBV24-1|TRBJ2-1
CATIAGGPGNEQFF